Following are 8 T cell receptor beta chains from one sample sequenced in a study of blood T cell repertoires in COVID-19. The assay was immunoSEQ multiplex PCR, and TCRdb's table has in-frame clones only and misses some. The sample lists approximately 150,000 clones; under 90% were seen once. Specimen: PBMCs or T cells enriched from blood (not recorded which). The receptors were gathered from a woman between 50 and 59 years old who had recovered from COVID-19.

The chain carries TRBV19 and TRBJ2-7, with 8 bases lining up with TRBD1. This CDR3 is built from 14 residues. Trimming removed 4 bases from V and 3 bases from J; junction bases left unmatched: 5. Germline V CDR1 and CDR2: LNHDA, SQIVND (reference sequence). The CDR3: CASSSRGPGYEQYF. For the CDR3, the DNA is TGTGCCAGTAGTAGCAGGGGGCCCGGCTACGAGCAGTACTTC.

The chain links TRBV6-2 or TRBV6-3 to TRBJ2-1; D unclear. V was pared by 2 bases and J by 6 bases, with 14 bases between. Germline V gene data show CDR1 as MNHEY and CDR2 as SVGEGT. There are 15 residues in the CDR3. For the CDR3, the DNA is TGTGCCAGCAGTTACCCCCTCAACAGCCGCAATGAGCAGTTCTTC. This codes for CASSYPLNSRNEQFF.

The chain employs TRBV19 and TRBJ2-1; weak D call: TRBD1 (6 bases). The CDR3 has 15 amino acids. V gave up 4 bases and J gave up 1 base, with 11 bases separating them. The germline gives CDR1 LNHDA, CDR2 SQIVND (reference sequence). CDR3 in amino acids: CASSTLGQSYNEQFF. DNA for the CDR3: TGTGCCAGTAGTACTCTCGGACAGTCCTACAATGAGCAGTTCTTC.

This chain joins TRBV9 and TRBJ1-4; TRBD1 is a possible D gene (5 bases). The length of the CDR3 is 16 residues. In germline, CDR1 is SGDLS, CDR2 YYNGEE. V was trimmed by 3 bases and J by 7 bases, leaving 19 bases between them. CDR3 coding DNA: TGTGCCAGCAGCGCCCATCCCCAGGGCCGATCTGAAAAACTGTTTTTT. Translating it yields CASSAHPQGRSEKLFF.

CDR3 in DNA: TGTGCCAGCAGTTTGGCTGATGCTGCCCAGCATTTT. Protein sequence: CASSLADAAQHF. The chain employs TRBV12-3 or TRBV12-4 and TRBJ1-5; D is undetermined. This CDR3 region has 12 residues. The germline V and J ends were trimmed by 3 bases and 11 bases, with 11 bases remaining between them.

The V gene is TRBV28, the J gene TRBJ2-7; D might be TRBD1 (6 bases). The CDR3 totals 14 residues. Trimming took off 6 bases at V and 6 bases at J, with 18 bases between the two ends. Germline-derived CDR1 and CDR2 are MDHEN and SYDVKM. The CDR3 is CASRKQGKGFEQYF. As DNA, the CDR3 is TGTGCCAGCAGAAAACAGGGAAAAGGGTTCGAGCAGTACTTC.

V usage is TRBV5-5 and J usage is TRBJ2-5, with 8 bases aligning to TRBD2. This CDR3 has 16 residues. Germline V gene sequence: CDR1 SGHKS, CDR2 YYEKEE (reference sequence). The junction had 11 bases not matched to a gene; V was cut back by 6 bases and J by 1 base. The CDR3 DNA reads TGTGCCAGCATCGGGAGGGCCCTGGGCACCCAAGAGACCCAGTACTTC. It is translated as CASIGRALGTQETQYF.

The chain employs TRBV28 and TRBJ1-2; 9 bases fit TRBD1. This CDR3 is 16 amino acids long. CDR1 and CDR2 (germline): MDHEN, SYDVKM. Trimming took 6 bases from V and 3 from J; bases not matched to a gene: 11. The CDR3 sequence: CASRAPGQGSHYGYTF. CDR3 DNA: TGTGCCAGCAGAGCGCCGGGACAGGGTTCTCACTATGGCTACACCTTC.